Each of the 23 T cell receptor beta chains below was sequenced from the same sample in a study of T cells in Graves' hyperthyroidism and ophthalmopathy. Authors of the study amplified TCR beta CDR3 regions from RNA transcripts. With the HTBI primer set, the TCR CDR3 went through a first round of RT-PCR. MiXCR, applied by TCRdb to the multiplex PCR reads, yields one record per CDR3 protein. The sample includes about 520,000 distinct CDR3 sequences, approximately 25% of them seen just once. The specimen was blood. All receptors derive from a woman aged 25 to 39 with Graves' ophthalmopathy.

V gene TRBV11-2 combines with J gene TRBJ2-7, with 8 positions matching TRBD1. CDR3 length: 12 amino acids. Germline V gene data show CDR1 as SGHAT and CDR2 as FQNNGV. V lost 7 bases, J lost 9 bases, and 8 bases stayed unmatched. CDR3 nucleotides: TGTGCCAGCAAGGGCAGGGGGCTGGGGCAGTACTTC. It yields the protein CASKGRGLGQYF.

This clonotype has a count of ten or more. V and J are TRBV25-1 and TRBJ2-5; no clear D gene. The CDR3 sequence is 15 residues long. V was trimmed by 8 bases and J by 2 bases, leaving 18 bases between them. The germline gives CDR1 MGHDK, CDR2 SYGVNS. The CDR3 loop is CASPPPFGRQETQYF. CDR3 nucleotide sequence: TGTGCCAGCCCCCCCCCATTCGGACGACAAGAGACCCAGTACTTC.

The J gene is TRBJ2-5, the V gene TRBV19; 8 nucleotides align to TRBD1. V shed 1 base and J 4 bases; nucleotides not matched to a gene: 5. The CDR3 runs to 15 residues. Per the germline V gene, CDR1 is LNHDA and CDR2 is SQIVND (reference sequence). The CDR3 here is CASSIVAGGGETQYF. Written as DNA, the CDR3 is TGTGCCAGTAGTATAGTGGCAGGGGGCGGAGAGACCCAGTACTTC.

The chain employs TRBV6-1 and TRBJ2-7; D is unresolved. With 6 bases removed from V and 0 bases from J, the gap between germline ends came to 6 bases. Germline V gene sequence: CDR1 MNHNS, CDR2 SASEGT. This CDR3 has 12 amino acids. CDR3 loop: CASRTPSYEQYF. CDR3 bases: TGTGCCAGCAGGACGCCCTCCTACGAGCAGTACTTC.

This clonotype was seen many times. The V and J genes are TRBV12-3 or TRBV12-4 and TRBJ2-7; 8 positions agree with TRBD2. This CDR3 has 15 amino acids. Losses at the gene ends were 6 bases for V and 1 base for J; bases not matched to a gene: 8. CDR3 DNA: TGTGCCAGCAGCACCTCGAGCGGGGGTTCCTACGAGCAGTACTTC. Translation: CASSTSSGGSYEQYF.

This clonotype was recorded a few times. The chain is built from TRBV7-8 and TRBJ1-4, with TRBD1 matching over 8 bases. Germline CDR1 SGHVS, CDR2 FQNEAQ. Trimming cost V 6 bases and J 2 bases; bases outside gene matches: 8. The CDR3 is 16 residues long. CDR3 sequence: CASREQGGRTNEKLFF. As DNA, the CDR3 is TGTGCCAGCAGAGAACAGGGGGGGCGGACTAATGAAAAACTGTTTTTT.

This clonotype was seen many times. The rearrangement joins TRBV13 to TRBJ2-7; D assignment may be TRBD1 or TRBD2 (5 bases each). The CDR3 covers 14 residues. Trimming removed 0 bases from V and 5 bases from J, with 11 bases in between. Germline CDR1 is PRHDT and CDR2 is FYEKMQ (reference sequence). CDR3 sequence: CASSLGGRDHEQYF. CDR3 DNA sequence: TGTGCCAGCAGCTTAGGTGGCAGGGACCACGAGCAGTACTTC.

This clonotype was seen repeatedly, ten times or more. The rearrangement links TRBV20-1 to TRBJ1-2; 7 bases agree with TRBD1. The CDR3 is made up of 15 amino acids. The trim removed 0 bases at V and 5 bases at J, leaving 9 bases unmatched. Per the germline V gene, CDR1 is DFQATT and CDR2 is SNEGSKA (reference sequence). For the CDR3, the DNA is TGCAGTGCTAGAGATTATAGGACAGGAACATATGGCTACACCTTC. Amino acid sequence: CSARDYRTGTYGYTF.

The sample holds a few counts of this clonotype. The J gene is TRBJ2-2, the V gene TRBV7-3; no reliable D call. The CDR3 is 12 amino acids. Looked up from germline, CDR1 is SGHTA and CDR2 is FQGTGA. Trimming cost V 5 bases and J 4 bases, with 5 bases left between them. CDR3 residues: CASSTITGELFF. The CDR3 DNA follows: TGTGCCAGCAGCACTATCACCGGGGAGCTGTTTTTT.

The genes are TRBV4-1 and TRBJ2-7, with 11 nucleotides matching TRBD2. J gave up 9 bases and V 0 bases, and 7 bases lay outside the gene matches. The CDR3 has 15 residues. Germline lookup yields CDR1 MGHRA and CDR2 YSYEKL. The DNA of the CDR3 is TGCGCCAGCAGCCAAGATCGTCTAGCGGGAGGTTCGCAGTACTTC. Protein product: CASSQDRLAGGSQYF.

This clonotype was seen only a few times. This chain connects TRBV29-1 to TRBJ1-2; maybe TRBD1 (5 bases). CDR1 and CDR2 from the germline V gene are SQVTM and ANQGSEA. Trimming removed 1 base from V and 4 bases from J, with 25 bases in between. The CDR3 consists of 18 residues. The CDR3 DNA sequence: TGCAGCGTTGAAGTTTATCCGTCGGGGGGGGAGATGGGCTATGGCTACACCTTC. It codes for CSVEVYPSGGEMGYGYTF.

This clonotype was counted between two and nine times. The chain links TRBV6-2 or TRBV6-3 to TRBJ1-2; D gene ambiguous. Trimming removed 6 bases from V and 7 bases from J, with 15 bases in between. In germline, CDR1 is MNHEY, CDR2 SVGEGT. This CDR3 is 13 amino acids long. This CDR3 is CASSVAGFSGYTF. CDR3 sequence (DNA): TGTGCCAGCAGCGTAGCAGGTTTTTCTGGCTACACCTTC.

This clonotype was seen repeatedly, ten times or more. This chain connects TRBV24-1 to TRBJ2-5, with TRBD1 matching 7 bases. CDR1 is KGHDR and CDR2 is SFDVKD in the germline V gene. This CDR3 contains 16 residues. The junction had 9 bases not matched to a gene; V was cut back by 3 bases and J by 3 bases. DNA for the CDR3: TGTGCCACCAGTGATGCCATCGGGACAGACGAAGAGACCCAGTACTTC. The encoded protein is CATSDAIGTDEETQYF.

This clonotype showed up just a few times. The chain uses TRBV20-1 and TRBJ1-6, with a possible D match to TRBD1 (5 bases). The CDR3 totals 14 residues. V lost 3 bases, J lost 6 bases, and 12 bases lay in between. Germline V lookup: CDR1 DFQATT, CDR2 SNEGSKA (reference sequence). Written as DNA, the CDR3 is TGCAGTGCTAGGGCAGGGATCCCTAATTCACCCCTCCACTTT. Translating gives CSARAGIPNSPLHF.

This clonotype was seen only a few times. The germline gene is not matched at one end of the junction; a read error may be the cause. The DNA of the CDR3 is TGTGCCAGCAGTGGGTCGGTCAGATTATACGATCAGTACTTC. Translating gives CASSGSVRLYDQYF. V and J are TRBV27 and TRBJ2-7; D call uncertain. The CDR3 totals 14 residues. Germline CDR1 reads MNHEY; CDR2 reads SMNVEV (reference sequence).

The table lists this clonotype with many counts. J is TRBJ1-2 and V is TRBV2, with no clear D. The V end lost 8 bases, the J end lost 0 bases, and 13 bases lay between the germline ends. Per the germline V gene, CDR1 is SNHLY and CDR2 is FYNNEI. The CDR3 length is 14 residues. CDR3 loop: CASHVQAANYGYTF. The CDR3 bases are TGTGCCAGCCACGTTCAGGCCGCTAACTATGGCTACACCTTC.

This clonotype was counted ten times or more. The chain uses TRBV6-1 and TRBJ2-7; D tentatively reads TRBD1 or TRBD2 (6 bases each). V was shortened by 6 bases and J by 0 bases, with 12 bases between the two germline ends. Germline lookup yields CDR1 MNHNS and CDR2 SASEGT. The CDR3 has 14 amino acids. CDR3 in amino acids: CASRRDKSSYEQYF. The CDR3 nucleotides are TGTGCCAGCAGGCGGGACAAGAGCTCCTACGAGCAGTACTTC.

This clonotype occurred many times. Here the CDR3 DNA reads TGTGCCATCATCGGGGCGCAGAACACTGAAGCTTTCTTT. It specifies CAIIGAQNTEAFF. V gene TRBV10-3 combines with J gene TRBJ1-1; D perhaps matches TRBD1 (5 bases). V lost 7 bases to trimming and J lost 1 base, with 10 bases between them. CDR1 and CDR2 from the germline V gene are ENHRY and SYGVKD. The CDR3 runs 13 residues.

This clonotype was counted ten times or more. CDR3: CASSAANSGNTIYF. For the CDR3, the DNA is TGTGCCAGCAGCGCTGCTAACTCTGGAAACACCATATATTTT. The chain links TRBV7-6 to TRBJ1-3; no firm D call. The CDR3 has 14 amino acids. Trimming removed 5 bases from V and 0 bases from J, with 8 bases in between. The V gene's germline CDR1 is SGHVS and CDR2 FNYEAQ.

The V call is TRBV15, the J call TRBJ2-4; perhaps D is TRBD1 or TRBD2 (5 bases each). Germline V gene data show CDR1 as LNHNV and CDR2 as YYDKDF (reference sequence). Deletions cut 3 bases from V and 6 bases from J, with 21 bases between. This CDR3 is built from 17 residues. CDR3 amino acids: CATSSQTGAGRGNIQYF. CDR3 bases: TGTGCCACCAGCAGCCAAACCGGGGCCGGACGGGGAAACATTCAGTACTTC.

This rearrangement joins TRBV6-9 to TRBJ2-5; no reliable D call. Per the germline V gene, CDR1 is MNHGY and CDR2 is SVAAGI. The germline V and J ends were trimmed by 6 bases and 5 bases, with 13 bases remaining between them. The CDR3 loop spans 13 amino acids. This chain's CDR3 is CASSQGPAETQYF. DNA of the CDR3: TGTGCCAGCAGCCAAGGGCCCGCGGAGACCCAGTACTTC.

This clonotype was observed at least ten times. In nucleotides, the CDR3 is TGTGCCAGCAGTTTACAGAGCCTAGACCTTATGAACACTGAAGCTTTCTTT. It specifies CASSLQSLDLMNTEAFF. This chain links TRBV6-5 with TRBJ1-1; no clear D. V dropped 4 bases and J dropped 0 bases, with 18 bases sitting between them. Germline V gives CDR1 MNHEY, CDR2 SVGAGI. The CDR3 loop spans 17 amino acids.

This clonotype occurred many times. The genes are TRBV4-1 and TRBJ2-7, with D maybe TRBD2 (5 bases). The V gene lost 1 base and the J gene lost 7 bases, with 14 bases spanning the gap. Germline CDR1 is MGHRA and CDR2 is YSYEKL. The CDR3 has 14 amino acids. The DNA of the CDR3 is TGCGCCAGCAGCCAAGTGGGGAGACCTCTGGAGCAGTACTTC. Translation gives CASSQVGRPLEQYF.